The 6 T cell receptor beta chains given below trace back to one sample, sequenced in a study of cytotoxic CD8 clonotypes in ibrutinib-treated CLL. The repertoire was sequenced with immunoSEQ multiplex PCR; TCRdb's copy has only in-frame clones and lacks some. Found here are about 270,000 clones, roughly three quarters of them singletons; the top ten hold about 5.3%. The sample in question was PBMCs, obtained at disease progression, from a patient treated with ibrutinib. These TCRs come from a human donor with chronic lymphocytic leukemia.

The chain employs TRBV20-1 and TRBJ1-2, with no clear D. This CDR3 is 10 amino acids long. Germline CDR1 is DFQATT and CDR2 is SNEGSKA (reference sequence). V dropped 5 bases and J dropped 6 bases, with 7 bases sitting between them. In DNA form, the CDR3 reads TGCAGTGCTTGGCGGGATGGCTACACCTTC. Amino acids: CSAWRDGYTF.

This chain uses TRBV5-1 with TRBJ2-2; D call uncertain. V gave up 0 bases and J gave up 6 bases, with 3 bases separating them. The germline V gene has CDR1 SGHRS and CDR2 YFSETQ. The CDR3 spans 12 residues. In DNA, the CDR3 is TGCGCCAGCAGCTTGGAGGCCGGGGAGCTGTTTTTT. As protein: CASSLEAGELFF. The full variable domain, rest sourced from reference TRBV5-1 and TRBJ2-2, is KAGVTQTPRYLIKTRGQQVTLSCSPISGHRSVSWYQQTPGQGLQFLFEYFSETQRNKGNFPGRFSGRQFSNSRSEMNVSTLELGDSALYLCASSLEAGELFFGEGSRLTVL.

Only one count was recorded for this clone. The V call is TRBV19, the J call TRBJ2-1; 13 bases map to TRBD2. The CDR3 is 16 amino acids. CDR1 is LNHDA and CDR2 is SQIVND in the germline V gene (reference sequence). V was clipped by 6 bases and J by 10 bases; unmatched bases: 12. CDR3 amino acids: CASRALGTSGAREQFF. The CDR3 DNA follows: TGTGCCAGTAGGGCCTTAGGGACTAGCGGGGCGCGAGAGCAGTTCTTC.

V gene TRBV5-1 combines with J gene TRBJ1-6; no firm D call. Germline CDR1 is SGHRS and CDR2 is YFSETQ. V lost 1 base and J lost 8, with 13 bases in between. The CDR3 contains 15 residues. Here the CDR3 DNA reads TGCGCCAGCAGCTTGCTCGGCAGTCGGTATTCACCCCTCCACTTT. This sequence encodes CASSLLGSRYSPLHF.

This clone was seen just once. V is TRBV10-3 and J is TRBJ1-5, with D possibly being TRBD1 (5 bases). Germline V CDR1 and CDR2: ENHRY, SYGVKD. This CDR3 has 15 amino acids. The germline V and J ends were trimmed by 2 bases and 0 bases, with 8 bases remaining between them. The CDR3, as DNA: TGTGCCATCAGTGAGGGGGGGAGTAGCAATCAGCCCCAGCATTTT. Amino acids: CAISEGGSSNQPQHF.

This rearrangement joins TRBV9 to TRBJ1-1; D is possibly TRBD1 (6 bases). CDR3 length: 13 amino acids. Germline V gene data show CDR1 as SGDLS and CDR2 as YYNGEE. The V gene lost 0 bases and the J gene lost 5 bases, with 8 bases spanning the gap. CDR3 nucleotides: TGTGCCAGCAGCGTAGTGCAGGGGACTGAAGCTTTCTTT. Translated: CASSVVQGTEAFF.